The sequence of this T cell receptor beta chain was determined in a study of T cell changes during pregnancy in multiple sclerosis (dated by TCRdb to about 2019). With respect to the entire study: The study looked at changes in the T cell repertoire across pregnancy in women with multiple sclerosis.

Worth noting for this clone: Its antigen remains undetermined. No clone much larger than this one lies a single base away; base qualities are absent.

Reading the germline V gene (reference sequence) gives CDR1 SEHNR and CDR2 FQNEAQ. The CDR3 numbers 15 residues from cysteine through phenylalanine. Only the CDR3 part of the read is kept: 45 bases, read in frame from the first base. V lost 4 bases and J lost 4 bases, and the count of bases not matched to a germline gene is 9. Library construction relied on the immunoSEQ multiplex PCR assay. What TCRdb holds here is the immuneACCESS table cut down to in-frame rearrangements. Part of the clones is not present; checked against another copy, under half of the missing clones reflect an unresolved V gene, and the others are unexplained. In all, the sample holds tens of thousands of clones, and 90% to 95% of those were seen once. The ten largest clones add up to under 0.85% of the sample.

The sample was peripheral blood, taken in the third trimester of pregnancy. The receptor was isolated from a female donor with multiple sclerosis, enrolled in a pregnancy study. This chain joins TRBV7-9 to TRBJ2-7; the junction holds 8 bases that match TRBD2. CDR3 protein: CASSSLRAGDYEQYF. The DNA is TGTGCCAGCAGCTCCCTTAGAGCGGGAGATTACGAGCAGTACTTC.